The clone carrying this T cell receptor (beta chain) is medium-sized by share. Its antigen is unidentified. Sequencing was performed with immunoSEQ multiplex PCR; in TCRdb, only in-frame clones are kept and a portion is missing. The table records about 640,000 clones, around 72% of them present only once. These data are taken from a study of shared clonotypes between healthy human individuals. Study results and limitations: Clonotype sharing levels among donors were expected to vary with sequencing depth.

V was pared by 1 base and J by 6 bases, with 13 bases between. This CDR3 comprises 15 residues. Germline CDR1 reads SEHNR; CDR2 reads FQNEAQ (reference sequence). The TCR originated in a young woman in good health. The sequenced sample consisted of memory CD4+ T cells sorted from blood. The subset here: CD45RA-negative fraction. The V and J genes are TRBV7-9 and TRBJ2-1, with D perhaps TRBD2 (6 bases). The DNA for the CDR3 is TGTGCCAGCAGCTTAGTTGCGGGATTCACCAATGAGCAGTTCTTC. It translates to CASSLVAGFTNEQFF.